These T cell receptor beta chains were read from a single sample in a study of blood T cell repertoires in COVID-19. Profiling relied on immunoSEQ multiplex PCR, and the TCRdb table lists in-frame clones only, not all of them. The sample has more than 200,000 clones, 88% seen once; the top ten hold about 6.7%. The material sequenced was peripheral blood. These receptors were collected from a woman in her 30s with COVID-19, enrolled during active disease. The CDR3 runs from the conserved cysteine through the conserved F or W. The D gene is left open where the match is weak. Where a row states a size, it is once, few, many or the class of an expanded clone; other rows omit it.

d_gene	v_gene	j_gene	abundance	CDR3aa	CDR3nt
.	TRBV4-1	TRBJ1-2	.	CASSLVGGAGAGYTF	TGCGCCAGCAGCCTAGTCGGGGGCGCGGGGGCCGGCTACACCTTC
TRBD2	TRBV6-5	TRBJ2-1	.	CASSLGTSGYNEQFF	TGTGCCAGCAGTCTAGGGACTAGCGGGTACAATGAGCAGTTCTTC
.	TRBV11-3	TRBJ1-4	.	CVQHRGIEKLFF	TGTGTCCAGCACCGGGGAATTGAAAAACTGTTTTTT
TRBD2	TRBV28	TRBJ2-7	.	CASSSPWRGAYEQYF	TGTGCCAGCAGTTCCCCTTGGCGGGGGGCCTACGAGCAGTACTTC
.	TRBV5-5	TRBJ2-5	.	CASSLAGAGAGETQYF	TGTGCCAGCAGCTTGGCTGGGGCAGGGGCGGGAGAGACCCAGTACTTC
.	TRBV19	TRBJ1-4	.	CASSPGLATNEKLFF	TGTGCCAGTAGCCCCGGGTTAGCAACTAATGAAAAACTGTTTTTT
TRBD1	TRBV6-1	TRBJ2-6	few	CASSVMDRGGAGANVLTF	TGTGCCAGCAGTGTAATGGACAGGGGAGGTGCTGGGGCCAACGTCCTGACTTTC
.	TRBV2	TRBJ2-2	.	CASSEAGTGNTGELFF	TGTGCCAGCAGTGAAGCTGGTACAGGGAACACCGGGGAGCTGTTTTTT
.	TRBV10-3	TRBJ2-2	.	CAISPGDGYTGELFF	TGTGCCATCTCCCCGGGGGACGGATACACCGGGGAGCTGTTTTTT
TRBD1	TRBV5-1	TRBJ2-7	.	CASSLVEGQGFYEQYF	TGCGCCAGCAGCTTGGTAGAGGGACAGGGGTTTTACGAGCAGTACTTC
.	TRBV3-1/TRBV3-2	TRBJ1-1	.	CASSQGADGDTEAFF	TGTGCCAGCAGCCAAGGGGCGGACGGGGACACTGAAGCTTTCTTT
TRBD1	TRBV5-4	TRBJ1-4	.	CASSEDRVAEKLFF	TGTGCCAGCAGCGAGGACAGGGTTGCTGAAAAACTGTTTTTT
TRBD1	TRBV4-3	TRBJ1-2	.	CASSPSGTGYVNGYTF	TGCGCCAGCAGCCCCTCAGGGACAGGGTATGTGAATGGCTACACCTTC
TRBD1	TRBV27	TRBJ1-4	.	CASSSERRGHEKLFF	TGTGCCAGCAGTTCCGAGAGGAGGGGGCATGAAAAACTGTTTTTT
.	TRBV3-1/TRBV3-2	TRBJ2-1	.	CASSLTRLGSSYNEQFF	TGTGCCAGCAGCCTCACCCGCCTGGGGAGCTCCTACAATGAGCAGTTCTTC
TRBD2	TRBV2	TRBJ2-3	once	CARKGLAGWTQYF	TGTGCCAGGAAAGGACTAGCGGGTTGGACGCAGTATTTT
.	TRBV27	TRBJ2-3	.	CASSFKAWSTDTQYF	TGTGCCAGCAGTTTTAAAGCGTGGAGCACAGATACGCAGTATTTT
.	TRBV19	TRBJ1-4	.	CASSVERETDEKLFF	TGTGCCAGTAGTGTCGAGCGTGAGACAGACGAAAAACTGTTTTTT
.	TRBV4-1	TRBJ2-2	.	CASRTSSNTGELFF	TGCGCCAGTAGAACCTCCTCGAACACCGGGGAGCTGTTTTTT
TRBD2	TRBV3-1/TRBV3-2	TRBJ2-5	.	CASTRGGQETQYF	TGTGCCAGCACCCGGGGGGGACAAGAGACCCAGTACTTC
.	TRBV19	TRBJ1-1	.	CASGSQGSAAFF	TGTGCCAGCGGATCACAGGGCAGTGCAGCTTTCTTT
.	TRBV2	TRBJ1-2	.	CASKGSTSGDYGYTF	TGTGCCAGCAAGGGATCGACATCAGGGGACTATGGCTACACCTTC
.	TRBV30	TRBJ2-1	.	CAWSSLADNEQFF	TGTGCCTGGAGCTCGCTAGCCGACAATGAGCAGTTCTTC
TRBD2	TRBV7-9	TRBJ2-1	once	CASSNPGLAYNEQFF	TGTGCCAGCAGCAATCCGGGACTAGCATACAATGAGCAGTTCTTC
TRBD1	TRBV28	TRBJ1-5	.	CASSPRTGGWGSNQPQHF	TGTGCCAGCAGTCCGCGGACAGGGGGCTGGGGGAGCAATCAGCCCCAGCATTTT
.	TRBV3-1/TRBV3-2	TRBJ1-1	.	CASSQDRFRADTEAFF	TGTGCCAGCAGCCAAGATAGGTTCAGGGCGGACACTGAAGCTTTCTTT
TRBD1	TRBV28	TRBJ1-6	.	CASSSPPGTGSSPLHF	TGTGCCAGCAGTTCCCCTCCCGGGACAGGGTCGTCACCCCTCCACTTT
TRBD2	TRBV29-1	TRBJ2-3	.	CSVERTSGRGDTQYF	TGCAGCGTAGAACGGACTAGCGGGAGAGGGGATACGCAGTATTTT
.	TRBV6-2/TRBV6-3	TRBJ2-3	.	CASSYSNGGTDTQYF	TGTGCCAGCAGTTACTCGAATGGAGGGACAGATACGCAGTATTTT
TRBD2	TRBV7-6	TRBJ2-1	.	CASSPPPGGANYNEQFF	TGTGCCAGCAGCCCTCCCCCCGGGGGGGCGAATTACAATGAGCAGTTCTTC
TRBD1	TRBV4-2	TRBJ1-5	.	CASSREPGTGSASDNQPQHF	TGTGCCAGCAGCCGAGAACCCGGGACAGGAAGCGCCTCGGACAATCAGCCCCAGCATTTT
.	TRBV19	TRBJ2-3	.	CASRDSGTPYDTQYF	TGTGCCAGTAGGGATTCCGGGACTCCCTACGATACGCAGTATTTT
.	TRBV5-4	TRBJ2-1	.	CASSLAPQNPYNEQFF	TGTGCCAGCAGCTTGGCCCCTCAGAACCCTTACAATGAGCAGTTCTTC
TRBD2	TRBV28	TRBJ2-3	.	CASSQGLGLNTDTQYF	TGTGCCAGCAGCCAAGGATTGGGACTAAACACAGATACGCAGTATTTT
.	TRBV28	TRBJ1-2	.	CASSLMGGNYGYTF	TGTGCCAGCAGTTTAATGGGCGGGAACTATGGCTACACCTTC
.	TRBV19	TRBJ1-5	.	CASSIVQGNQPQHF	TGTGCCAGTAGTATAGTACAGGGCAATCAGCCCCAGCATTTT
.	TRBV4-1	TRBJ1-1	.	CASSQGRGSTEAFF	TGCGCCAGCAGCCAAGGCAGGGGAAGCACTGAAGCTTTCTTT
.	TRBV10-3	TRBJ2-1	.	CAISGGDEQFF	TGTGCCATCAGCGGGGGTGATGAGCAGTTCTTC
.	TRBV5-1	TRBJ1-1	.	CASSLSRGSPEAFF	TGCGCCAGCAGCTTGTCTCGAGGTTCTCCTGAAGCTTTCTTT
.	TRBV7-2	TRBJ2-1	.	CASSLVRLVVYNEQFF	TGTGCCAGCAGCTTAGTGCGGCTAGTGGTGTACAATGAGCAGTTCTTC
.	TRBV5-1	TRBJ1-1	.	CASSWAGGRAEAFF	TGCGCCAGCAGCTGGGCGGGGGGAAGGGCTGAAGCTTTCTTT